Shown below are 10 T cell receptor beta chains from a single sample sequenced in a study of blood T cell repertoires in COVID-19. Produced via immunoSEQ multiplex PCR; TCRdb's table is partial and in-frame only. The table lists about 240,000 clones, about 86% of them singletons. Material: peripheral blood. These TCRs come from a woman aged 80 or older with acute or convalescent COVID-19.

CDR3 region: CASSRGGSNQPQHF. CDR3 in DNA: TGTGCCAGTAGTAGGGGGGGGAGCAATCAGCCCCAGCATTTT. V usage is TRBV19 and J usage is TRBJ1-5; perhaps TRBD1 as D (5 bases). The V end was cut by 4 bases, the J end by 1 base, with 8 bases between. The length of the CDR3 is 14 residues. Germline-derived CDR1 and CDR2 are LNHDA and SQIVND (reference sequence).

This chain joins TRBV5-6 and TRBJ2-5; 8 bases are shared with TRBD2. After removal of 0 bases from V and 5 bases from J, the junction contained 9 bases not matched to a gene. The CDR3 runs 16 residues. Germline V lookup: CDR1 SGHDT, CDR2 YYEEEE. CDR3 nucleotides: TGTGCCAGCAGCTTGGGTAGTAGCGGGATTCGGGAGACCCAGTACTTC. The encoded protein is CASSLGSSGIRETQYF.

The chain joins TRBV5-1 to TRBJ2-3, with 10 nucleotides matching TRBD1. After removal of 4 bases from V and 3 bases from J, the junction contained 2 bases not matched to a gene. Germline V gene data show CDR1 as SGHRS and CDR2 as YFSETQ. CDR3 size: 14 residues. Here the CDR3 DNA reads TGCGCCAGCAGCGGGACAGGGGCGACAGATACGCAGTATTTT. Translation gives CASSGTGATDTQYF.

This clone was detected only once. The genes are TRBV11-1 and TRBJ2-7; D is uncertain. The CDR3 consists of 12 residues. In germline, CDR1 is SGHAT, CDR2 FQDESV (reference sequence). The V and J ends lost 5 bases and 0 bases respectively, with 5 bases between them. CDR3 DNA sequence: TGTGCCAGCAGCCCATTCTCCTACGAGCAGTACTTC. Translation gives CASSPFSYEQYF.

As to this clone: This specimen includes other DNA sequences encoding the same CDR3. The chain combines TRBV28 with TRBJ1-1, with 8 nucleotides matching TRBD1. V shed 5 bases and J 3 bases; nucleotides not matched to a gene: 5. The germline V gene has CDR1 MDHEN and CDR2 SYDVKM. The length of the CDR3 is 14 residues. The CDR3 region is CASSPRTGYTEAFF. CDR3 in DNA: TGTGCCAGCAGTCCTAGGACAGGGTACACTGAAGCTTTCTTT.

This clone turned up a few times. For the CDR3, the DNA is TGTGCCAGCAGCCAGACTAGCCGCTCCTACAATGAGCAGTTCTTC. Protein: CASSQTSRSYNEQFF. This chain connects TRBV9 to TRBJ2-1, with 7 bases matching TRBD2. Germline V gene sequence: CDR1 SGDLS, CDR2 YYNGEE. The CDR3 runs 15 residues. Germline trimming cut 4 bases from V and 0 bases from J; bases unmatched to any gene: 4.

This clone is a singleton in its sample. The V gene is TRBV7-2, the J gene TRBJ2-2, with TRBD2 as a possible D gene (6 bases). The CDR3 loop spans 14 amino acids. The V gene's germline CDR1 is SGHTA and CDR2 FQGNSA. Trimming removed 0 bases from V and 7 bases from J, with 9 bases in between. The CDR3 sequence: CASSLAWGVGELFF. For the CDR3, the DNA is TGTGCCAGCAGCTTAGCGTGGGGGGTCGGGGAGCTGTTTTTT.

The V call is TRBV2, the J call TRBJ2-1, with no clear D. This CDR3 has 11 amino acids. V was cut by 3 bases and J by 9 bases, with 6 bases left in between. The germline V gene encodes CDR1 SNHLY and CDR2 FYNNEI. DNA of the CDR3: TGTGCCAGCAGTGACCGAGCTGAGCAGTTCTTC. This codes for CASSDRAEQFF.

In this sample, this clone turned up once. The sample contains more than one DNA sequence encoding this CDR3. V is TRBV5-1 and J is TRBJ1-1, with TRBD1 identical over 8 bases. The length of the CDR3 is 13 residues. CDR1 is SGHRS, CDR2 YFSETQ, per germline. The trim removed 6 bases at V and 1 base at J, leaving 2 bases unmatched. CDR3 in DNA: TGCGCCAGCACAGGGACAGGGAACACTGAAGCTTTCTTT. It specifies CASTGTGNTEAFF.

V gene TRBV5-4 combines with J gene TRBJ2-2; D not certain. CDR3 size: 15 residues. Germline CDR1 reads SGHNT; CDR2 reads YYREEE (reference sequence). V gave up 2 bases and J gave up 1 base, with 9 bases separating them. The CDR3 region has the DNA TGTGCCAGCAGCTTTCTGGCGGAGAACACCGGGGAGCTGTTTTTT. This codes for CASSFLAENTGELFF.